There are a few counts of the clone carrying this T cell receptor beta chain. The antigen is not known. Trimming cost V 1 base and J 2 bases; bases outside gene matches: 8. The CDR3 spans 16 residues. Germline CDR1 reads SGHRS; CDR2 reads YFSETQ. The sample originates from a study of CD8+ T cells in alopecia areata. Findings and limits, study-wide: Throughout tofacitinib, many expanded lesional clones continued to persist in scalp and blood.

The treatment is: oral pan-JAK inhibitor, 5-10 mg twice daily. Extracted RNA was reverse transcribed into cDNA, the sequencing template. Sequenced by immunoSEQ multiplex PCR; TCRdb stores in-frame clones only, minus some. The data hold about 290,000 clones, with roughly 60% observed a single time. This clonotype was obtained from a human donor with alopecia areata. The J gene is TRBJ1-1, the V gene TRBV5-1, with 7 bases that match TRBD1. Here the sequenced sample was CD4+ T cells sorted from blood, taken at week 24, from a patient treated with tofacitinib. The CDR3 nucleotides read TGCGCCAGCAGCTTGTTCCCGGGACAGAAAAACACTGAAGCTTTCTTT. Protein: CASSLFPGQKNTEAFF. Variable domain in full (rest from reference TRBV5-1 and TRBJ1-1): KAGVTQTPRYLIKTRGQQVTLSCSPISGHRSVSWYQQTPGQGLQFLFEYFSETQRNKGNFPGRFSGRQFSNSRSEMNVSTLELGDSALYLCASSLFPGQKNTEAFFGQGTRLTVV.